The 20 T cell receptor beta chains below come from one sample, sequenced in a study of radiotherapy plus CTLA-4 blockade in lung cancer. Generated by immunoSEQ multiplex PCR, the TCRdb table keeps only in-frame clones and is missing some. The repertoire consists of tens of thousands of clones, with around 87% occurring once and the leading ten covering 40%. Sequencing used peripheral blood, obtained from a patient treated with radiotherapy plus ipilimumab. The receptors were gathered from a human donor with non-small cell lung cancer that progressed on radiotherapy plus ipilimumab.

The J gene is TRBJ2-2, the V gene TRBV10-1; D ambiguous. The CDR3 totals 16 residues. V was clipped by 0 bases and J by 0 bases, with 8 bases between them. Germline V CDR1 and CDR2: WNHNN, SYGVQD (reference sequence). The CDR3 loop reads CASSESAGSNTGELFF. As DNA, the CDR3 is TGCGCCAGCAGTGAGTCGGCAGGATCGAACACCGGGGAGCTGTTTTTT.

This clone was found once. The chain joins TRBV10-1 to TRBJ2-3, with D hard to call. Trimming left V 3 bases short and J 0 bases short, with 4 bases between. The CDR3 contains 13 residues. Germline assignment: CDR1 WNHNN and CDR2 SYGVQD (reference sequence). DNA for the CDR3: TGCGCCAGCAGTGAATCTAGCACAGATACGCAGTATTTT. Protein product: CASSESSTDTQYF.

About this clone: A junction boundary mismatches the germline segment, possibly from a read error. Here the CDR3 DNA reads TGTGCCGGCAGGGTGGCCCTCACCGGGGAGCTGTTTTTT. Protein: CAGRVALTGELFF. The chain couples TRBV2 to TRBJ2-2, with D perhaps TRBD1 (5 bases). The germline V gene has CDR1 SNHLY and CDR2 FYNNEI. The CDR3 runs to 13 residues.

The CDR3 spells CASKGTSGRADTQYF. CDR3 coding DNA: TGCGCCAGCAAGGGGACTAGCGGGAGGGCGGATACGCAGTATTTT. The chain uses TRBV4-1 and TRBJ2-3; 16 bases agree with TRBD2. With V trimmed by 7 bases and J by 6 bases, 4 bases remained unmatched. This CDR3 is built from 15 residues. From germline, CDR1 is MGHRA and CDR2 YSYEKL.

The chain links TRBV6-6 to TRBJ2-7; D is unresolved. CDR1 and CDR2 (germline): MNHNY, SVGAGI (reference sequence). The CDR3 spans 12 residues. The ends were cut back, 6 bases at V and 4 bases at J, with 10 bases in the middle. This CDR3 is CASRKDQYEQYF. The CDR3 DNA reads TGTGCCAGCAGAAAGGACCAATACGAGCAGTACTTC.

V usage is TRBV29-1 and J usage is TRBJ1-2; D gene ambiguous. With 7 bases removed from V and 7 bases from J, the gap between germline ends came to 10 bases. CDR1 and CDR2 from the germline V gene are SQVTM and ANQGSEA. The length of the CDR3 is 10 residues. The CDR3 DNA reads TGCAGCGGTGAGGCAGGTGGCTACACCTTC. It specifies CSGEAGGYTF.

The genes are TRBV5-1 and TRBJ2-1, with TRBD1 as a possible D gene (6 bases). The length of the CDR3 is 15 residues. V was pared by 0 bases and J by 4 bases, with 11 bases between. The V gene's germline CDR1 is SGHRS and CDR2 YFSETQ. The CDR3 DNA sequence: TGCGCCAGCAGCTTGGATGGGGGCTCTTACAATGAGCAGTTCTTC. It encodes CASSLDGGSYNEQFF.

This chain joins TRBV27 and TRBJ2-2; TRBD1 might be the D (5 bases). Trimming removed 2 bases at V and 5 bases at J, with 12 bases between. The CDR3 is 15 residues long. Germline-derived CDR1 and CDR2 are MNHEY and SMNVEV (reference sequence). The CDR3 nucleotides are TGTGCCAGCAGTTTAACAGGTACCCCTACCGGGGAGCTGTTTTTT. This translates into CASSLTGTPTGELFF.

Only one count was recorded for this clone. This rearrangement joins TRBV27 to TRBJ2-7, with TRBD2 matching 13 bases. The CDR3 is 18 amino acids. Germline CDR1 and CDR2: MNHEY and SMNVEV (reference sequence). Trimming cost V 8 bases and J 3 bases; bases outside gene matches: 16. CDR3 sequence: CASPPGLAGEREDYEQYV. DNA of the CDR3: TGTGCCAGCCCCCCCGGACTAGCGGGGGAAAGGGAAGACTACGAGCAGTACGTC.

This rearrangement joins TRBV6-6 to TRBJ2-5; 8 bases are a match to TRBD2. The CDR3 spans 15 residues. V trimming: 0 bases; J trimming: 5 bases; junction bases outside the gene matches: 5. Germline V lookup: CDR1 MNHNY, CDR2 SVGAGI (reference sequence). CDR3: CASSYSGGRSETQYF. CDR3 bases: TGTGCCAGCAGTTACTCAGGCGGGAGGTCGGAGACCCAGTACTTC.

The CDR3 loop reads CSARGDTQYF. Written as DNA, the CDR3 is TGCAGTGCTAGGGGGGATACGCAGTATTTT. V and J are TRBV20-1 and TRBJ2-3; D is undetermined. Germline CDR1 DFQATT, CDR2 SNEGSKA (reference sequence). V dropped 3 bases and J dropped 6 bases, with 4 bases sitting between them. The CDR3 is made up of 10 amino acids.

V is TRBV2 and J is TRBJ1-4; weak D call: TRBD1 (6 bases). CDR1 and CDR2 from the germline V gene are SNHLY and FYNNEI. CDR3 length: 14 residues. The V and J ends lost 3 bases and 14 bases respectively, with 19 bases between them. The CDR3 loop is CASSDFSAGEKLFF. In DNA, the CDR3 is TGTGCCAGCAGTGATTTTTCTGCAGGGGAGAAGCTGTTTTTT.

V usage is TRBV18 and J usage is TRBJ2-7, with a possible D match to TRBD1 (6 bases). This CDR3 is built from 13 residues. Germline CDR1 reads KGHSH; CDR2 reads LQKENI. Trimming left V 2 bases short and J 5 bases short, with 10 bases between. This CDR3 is CASSPNTGNEQYV. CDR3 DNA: TGTGCCAGCTCACCAAACACAGGGAACGAGCAGTACGTC.

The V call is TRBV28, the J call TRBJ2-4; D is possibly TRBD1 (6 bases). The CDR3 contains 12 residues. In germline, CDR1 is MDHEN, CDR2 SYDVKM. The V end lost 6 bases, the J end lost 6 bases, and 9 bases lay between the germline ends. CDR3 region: CASRKQGNIQYF. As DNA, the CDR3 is TGTGCCAGCAGGAAACAGGGAAACATTCAGTACTTC.

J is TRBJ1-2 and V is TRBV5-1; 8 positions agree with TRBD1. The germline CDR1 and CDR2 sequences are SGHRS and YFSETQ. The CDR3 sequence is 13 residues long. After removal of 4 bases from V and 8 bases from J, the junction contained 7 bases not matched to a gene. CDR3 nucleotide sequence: TGCGCCAGCAGCACAGGACAGGGAAGGGGCTACACCTTC. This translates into CASSTGQGRGYTF. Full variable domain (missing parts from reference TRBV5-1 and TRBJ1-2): KAGVTQTPRYLIKTRGQQVTLSCSPISGHRSVSWYQQTPGQGLQFLFEYFSETQRNKGNFPGRFSGRQFSNSRSEMNVSTLELGDSALYLCASSTGQGRGYTFGSGTRLTVV.

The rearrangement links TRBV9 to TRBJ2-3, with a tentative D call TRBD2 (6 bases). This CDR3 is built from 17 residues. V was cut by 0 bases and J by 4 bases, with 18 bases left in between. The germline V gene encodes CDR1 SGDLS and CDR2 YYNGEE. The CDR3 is CASSVARAGSGADTQYF. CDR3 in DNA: TGTGCCAGCAGCGTAGCAAGGGCGGGGAGTGGGGCAGATACGCAGTATTTT.

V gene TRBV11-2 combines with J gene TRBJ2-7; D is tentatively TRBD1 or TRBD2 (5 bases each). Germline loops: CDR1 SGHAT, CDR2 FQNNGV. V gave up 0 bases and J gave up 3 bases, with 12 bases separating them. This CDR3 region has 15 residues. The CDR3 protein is CASSLELGTHYEQYF. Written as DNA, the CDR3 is TGTGCCAGCAGCTTAGAACTGGGGACCCACTACGAGCAGTACTTC.

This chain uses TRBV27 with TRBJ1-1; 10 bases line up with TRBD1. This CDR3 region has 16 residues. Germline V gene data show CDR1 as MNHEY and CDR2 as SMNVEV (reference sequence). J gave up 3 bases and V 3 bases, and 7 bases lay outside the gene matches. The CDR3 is CASSFGGQGGYTEAFF. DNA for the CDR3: TGTGCCAGCAGTTTCGGAGGACAGGGGGGATACACTGAAGCTTTCTTT.

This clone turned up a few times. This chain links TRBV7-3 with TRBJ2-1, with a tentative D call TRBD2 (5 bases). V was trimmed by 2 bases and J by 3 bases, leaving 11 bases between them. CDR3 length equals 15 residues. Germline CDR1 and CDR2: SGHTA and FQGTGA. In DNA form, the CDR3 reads TGTGCCAGCAGCTTATCTAGCAGCAACTACAATGAGCAGTTCTTC. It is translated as CASSLSSSNYNEQFF.

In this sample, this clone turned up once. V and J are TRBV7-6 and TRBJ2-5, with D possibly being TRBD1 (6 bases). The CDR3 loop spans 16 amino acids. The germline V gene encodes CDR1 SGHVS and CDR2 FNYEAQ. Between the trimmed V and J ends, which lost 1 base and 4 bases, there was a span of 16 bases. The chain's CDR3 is CASSLDPYRARETQYF. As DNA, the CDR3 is TGTGCCAGCAGCTTAGATCCATACAGGGCGCGAGAGACCCAGTACTTC. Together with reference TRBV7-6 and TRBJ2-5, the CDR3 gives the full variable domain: GAGVSQSPRYKVTKRGQDVALRCDPISGHVSLYWYRQALGQGPEFLTYFNYEAQQDKSGLPNDRFSAERPEGSISTLTIQRTEQRDSAMYRCASSLDPYRARETQYFGPGTRLLVL.